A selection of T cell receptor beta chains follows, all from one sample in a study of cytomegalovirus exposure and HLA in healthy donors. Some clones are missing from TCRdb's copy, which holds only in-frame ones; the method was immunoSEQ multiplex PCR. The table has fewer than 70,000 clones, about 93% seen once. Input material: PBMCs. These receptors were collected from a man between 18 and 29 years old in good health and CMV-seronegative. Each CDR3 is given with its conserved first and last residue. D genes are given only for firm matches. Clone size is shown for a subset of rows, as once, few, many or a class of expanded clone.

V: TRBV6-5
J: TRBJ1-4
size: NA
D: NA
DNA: TGTGCCAGCGCTCTCAGGTTTAATGAAAAACTGTTTTTT
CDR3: CASALRFNEKLFF

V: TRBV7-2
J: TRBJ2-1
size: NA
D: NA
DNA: TGTGCCAGCAGCTTAGGGGCATGGGAGCAGTTCTTC
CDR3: CASSLGAWEQFF

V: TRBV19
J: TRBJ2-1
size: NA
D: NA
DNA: TGTGCCAGTAGTAGGACAGGCAAGACTTCGGGAGTCGGAGAGGATGAGCAGTTCTTC
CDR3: CASSRTGKTSGVGEDEQFF

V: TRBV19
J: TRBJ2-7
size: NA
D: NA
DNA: TGTGCCAGTAGTATAGGTTCAGGGGGGTACGACGAGCAGTACTTC
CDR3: CASSIGSGGYDEQYF

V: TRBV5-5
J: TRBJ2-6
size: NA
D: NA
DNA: TGTGCCAGCAGCCCCGAGGACATCCAGGGCTCTGGGGCCAACGTCCTGACTTTC
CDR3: CASSPEDIQGSGANVLTF

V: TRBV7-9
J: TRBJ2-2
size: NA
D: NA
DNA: TGTGCCAGCAGCTTAGGCCAGACAGCCGGGGAGCTGTTTTTT
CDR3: CASSLGQTAGELFF

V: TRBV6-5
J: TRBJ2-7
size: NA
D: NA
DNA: TGTGCCAGCAGTTCCAGGATCCTCTCCTACGAGCAGTACTTC
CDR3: CASSSRILSYEQYF

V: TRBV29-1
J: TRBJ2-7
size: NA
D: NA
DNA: TGCAGCGTTGAAAGGGACACTGAGGACTCCTACGAGCAGTACTTC
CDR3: CSVERDTEDSYEQYF

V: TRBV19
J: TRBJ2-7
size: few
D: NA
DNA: TGTGCCAGTACCTCCCGCCCGGGGAACGAGCAGTACTTC
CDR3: CASTSRPGNEQYF

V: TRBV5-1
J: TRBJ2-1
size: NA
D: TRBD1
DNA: TGCGCCAGCAGGAAGAGAGGACAGGGCTACAATGAGCAGTTCTTC
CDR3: CASRKRGQGYNEQFF

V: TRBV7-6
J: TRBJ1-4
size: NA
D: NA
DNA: TGTGCCAGCAGCTTAACGCAGGTGGAAAAACTGTTTTTT
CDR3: CASSLTQVEKLFF

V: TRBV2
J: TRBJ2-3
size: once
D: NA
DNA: TGTGCCAGCGCCCGACTGGTTCGGGAGAGCACAGATACGCAGTATTTT
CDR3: CASARLVRESTDTQYF

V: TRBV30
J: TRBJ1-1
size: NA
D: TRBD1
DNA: TGTGCCTGGACCCTGGGACAGACGAACACTGAAGCTTTCTTT
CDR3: CAWTLGQTNTEAFF

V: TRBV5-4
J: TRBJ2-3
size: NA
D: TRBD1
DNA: TGTGCCAGCCAGTTGGGGTTGTGGACAGGGTCCGAACTAGATACGCAGTATTTT
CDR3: CASQLGLWTGSELDTQYF

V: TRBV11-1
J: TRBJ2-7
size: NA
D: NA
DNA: TGTGCCAGCAGCTCCCATGTGGGTAGCGACTTCTCCTACGAGCAGTACTTC
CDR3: CASSSHVGSDFSYEQYF

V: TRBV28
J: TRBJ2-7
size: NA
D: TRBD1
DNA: TGTGCCAGCAACTCCGGACAGGGTGCCGAGCAGTACTTC
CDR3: CASNSGQGAEQYF

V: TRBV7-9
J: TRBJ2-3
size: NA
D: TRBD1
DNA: TGTGCCAGCAGCTCCGGACAGGGCGCAGATACGCAGTATTTT
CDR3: CASSSGQGADTQYF

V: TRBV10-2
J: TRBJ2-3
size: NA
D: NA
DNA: TGCGCCAGTTTCGGGGGCACAGATACGCAGTATTTT
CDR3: CASFGGTDTQYF

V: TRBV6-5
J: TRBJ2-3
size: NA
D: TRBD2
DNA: TGTGCCAGCAGTCAACGGACTAGCCGTGGGGATACGCAGTATTTT
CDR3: CASSQRTSRGDTQYF

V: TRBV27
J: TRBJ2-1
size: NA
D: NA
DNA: TGTGCCAGCCTCTCCGAGGTGGGAGTCTACAATGAGCAGTTCTTC
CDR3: CASLSEVGVYNEQFF

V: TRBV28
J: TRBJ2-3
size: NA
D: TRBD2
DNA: TGTGCCAGCAGTTTAACGGCCGGGACTAGCGGGTTGAGTGGCACAGATACGCAGTATTTT
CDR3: CASSLTAGTSGLSGTDTQYF

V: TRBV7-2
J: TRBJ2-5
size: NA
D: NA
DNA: TGTGCCAGCAGCTTAGCCGGGATTGGAGCTGAGACCCAGTACTTC
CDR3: CASSLAGIGAETQYF

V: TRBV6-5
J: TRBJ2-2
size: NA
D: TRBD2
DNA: TGTGCCAGCAGTTACTCGGCGGGGGCGAACACCGGGGAGCTGTTTTTT
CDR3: CASSYSAGANTGELFF

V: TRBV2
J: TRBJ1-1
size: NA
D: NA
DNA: TGTGCCAGCAGTATAGGAGGTGACACTGAAGCTTTCTTT
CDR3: CASSIGGDTEAFF

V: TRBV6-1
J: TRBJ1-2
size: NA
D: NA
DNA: TGTGCCAGCAGTGACCTTTTTGTGGGCTACACCTTC
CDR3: CASSDLFVGYTF

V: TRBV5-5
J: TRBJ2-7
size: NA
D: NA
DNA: TGTGCCAGCAGCTTGACAGGGACCTACGAGCAGTACTTC
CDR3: CASSLTGTYEQYF

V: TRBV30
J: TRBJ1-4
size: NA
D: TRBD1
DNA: TGTGCCTGGAGTGCCCGGACAGGGTTTGGCGAAAAACTGTTTTTT
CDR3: CAWSARTGFGEKLFF

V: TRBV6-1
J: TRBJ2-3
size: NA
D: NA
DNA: TGTGCCAGCAGTGAAGCTGCAGGTGGCGATACGCAGTATTTT
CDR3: CASSEAAGGDTQYF

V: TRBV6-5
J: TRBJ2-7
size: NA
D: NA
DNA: TGTGCCAGCGCCGAGGGCTACGAGCAGTACTTC
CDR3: CASAEGYEQYF

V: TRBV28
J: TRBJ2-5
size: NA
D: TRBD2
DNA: TGTGCCAGCAGTTTATATAGACTAGCGGGAGAGACCCAGTACTTC
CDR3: CASSLYRLAGETQYF

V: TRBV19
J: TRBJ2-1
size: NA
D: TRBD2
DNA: TGTGCCAGTAGGACTAGCGGGATTACCAATGAGCAGTTCTTC
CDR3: CASRTSGITNEQFF

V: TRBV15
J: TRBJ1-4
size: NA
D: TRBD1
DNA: TGTGCCACCAGCACCGGACAGGCGGGGGAAAAACTGTTTTTT
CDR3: CATSTGQAGEKLFF

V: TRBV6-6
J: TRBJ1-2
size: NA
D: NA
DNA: TGTGCCAGCACCCAAGGGAGGGGGTATGGCTACACCTTC
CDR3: CASTQGRGYGYTF

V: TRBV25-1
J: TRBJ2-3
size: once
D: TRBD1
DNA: TGTGCCAGCAGCTCCCCGGGACAGGGGATGACAGATACGCAGTATTTT
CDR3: CASSSPGQGMTDTQYF

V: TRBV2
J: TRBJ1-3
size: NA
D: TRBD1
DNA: TGTGCCAGCAAACGACAGGGGGCGCTCGGAAACACCATATATTTT
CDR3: CASKRQGALGNTIYF

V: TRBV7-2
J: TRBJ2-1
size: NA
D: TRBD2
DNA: TGTGCCAGCAGCCCGACTAGCGGGGATTACAATGAGCAGTTCTTC
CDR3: CASSPTSGDYNEQFF

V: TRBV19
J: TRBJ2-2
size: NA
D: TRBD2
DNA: TGTGCCAGTAGTTCACTAGCGGGAGGACTCTCGGCCGGGGAGCTGTTTTTT
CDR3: CASSSLAGGLSAGELFF

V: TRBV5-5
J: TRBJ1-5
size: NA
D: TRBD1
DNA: TGTGCCAGCAGCTGGGGGACAGGGGTTAATCAGCCCCAGCATTTT
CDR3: CASSWGTGVNQPQHF

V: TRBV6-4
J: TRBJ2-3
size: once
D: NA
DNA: TGTGCCAGCAGTGGATCAGGCACAGATACGCAGTATTTT
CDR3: CASSGSGTDTQYF

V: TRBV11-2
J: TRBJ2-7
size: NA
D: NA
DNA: TGTGCCAGCAGCTCCCAGGGTGTGGGCGAGCAGTACTTC
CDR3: CASSSQGVGEQYF

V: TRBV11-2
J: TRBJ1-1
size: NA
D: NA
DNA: TGTGCCAGCAGCCCCGGTCAGGTTTGGACTGAAGCTTTCTTT
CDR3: CASSPGQVWTEAFF

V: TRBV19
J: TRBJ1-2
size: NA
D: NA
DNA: TGTGCCAGCGTCGGGGGGACCCCCGGCTATGGCTACACCTTC
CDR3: CASVGGTPGYGYTF

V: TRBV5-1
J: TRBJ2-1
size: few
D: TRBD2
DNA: TGCGCCAGCAGCTTTATTCTAGCGGGGGTGTACAATGAGCAGTTCTTC
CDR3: CASSFILAGVYNEQFF

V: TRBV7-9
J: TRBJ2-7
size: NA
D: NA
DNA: TGTGCCAGCAGCTACTGGACAGACGTAGGCGAGCAGTACTTC
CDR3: CASSYWTDVGEQYF

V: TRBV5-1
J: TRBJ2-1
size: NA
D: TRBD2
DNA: TGCGCCAGCAGCTCGGAAGGGACTAGCGGGACCCGGATCAATGAGCAGTTCTTC
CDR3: CASSSEGTSGTRINEQFF

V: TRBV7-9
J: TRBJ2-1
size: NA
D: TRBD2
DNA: TGTGCCAGCAGCTCCCCCGGGGGGACTAGCAGTTACAATGAGCAGTTCTTC
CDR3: CASSSPGGTSSYNEQFF

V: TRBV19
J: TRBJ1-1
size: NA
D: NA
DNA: TGTGCCAGTAGTCTTTACACTGAAGCTTTCTTT
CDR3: CASSLYTEAFF

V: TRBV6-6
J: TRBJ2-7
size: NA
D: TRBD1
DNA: TGTGCCAGCAGTACGACCGGGACAGAATACGAGCAGTACTTC
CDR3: CASSTTGTEYEQYF

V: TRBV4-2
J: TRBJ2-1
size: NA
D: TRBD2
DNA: TGTGCCAGCAGCCAAGACGGGACTACTAGAAATGAGCAGTTCTTC
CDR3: CASSQDGTTRNEQFF

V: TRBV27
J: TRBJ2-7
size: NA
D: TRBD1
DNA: TGTGCCATCGGGGACAGCCCCTACGAGCAGTACTTC
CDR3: CAIGDSPYEQYF

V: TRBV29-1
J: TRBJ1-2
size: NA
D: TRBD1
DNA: TGCAGCGCCGTAGGGGCCAGGGGGTCGGGCTACACCTTC
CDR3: CSAVGARGSGYTF

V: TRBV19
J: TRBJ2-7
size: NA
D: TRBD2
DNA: TGTGCCAGTAGATCGGGGGCTAGCGGGAACTACGAGCAGTACTTC
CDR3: CASRSGASGNYEQYF

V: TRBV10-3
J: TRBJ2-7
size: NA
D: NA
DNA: TGTGCCATCAGTGTTAGTGAGGGAAAGCAGTACTTC
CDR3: CAISVSEGKQYF

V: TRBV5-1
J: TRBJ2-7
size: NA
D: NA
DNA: TGCGCCAGCAGCTTGGGGGACACCTCCTACGAGCAGTACTTC
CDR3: CASSLGDTSYEQYF

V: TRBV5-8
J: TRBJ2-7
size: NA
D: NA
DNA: TGTGCCAGCAGCTTGGATAGATTC
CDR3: CASSLDRF